This T cell receptor beta chain is from a study of human T cells and chemical hapten exposure. Germline CDR1 and CDR2: LGHDT and YNNKEL (reference sequence). The CDR3 sequence is 13 residues long. V dropped 7 bases and J dropped 4; count of bases not matched to a gene: 4. One entry per CDR3 protein, called by TCRdb with MiXCR from the RACE reads. The repertoire has 280,000 or so distinct CDR3 sequences, around 7% of them found once; the top ten carry 1.2%. Time point described: pre-sensitization, week 0. Treatment defined: therapeutic diphenylcyclopropenone sensitization with weekly scalp DPC. The gene calls are TRBV3-1 and TRBJ1-5, with 7 positions matching TRBD1. The sequence derives from a man between 18 and 35 years old with alopecia areata. Some clones in this sample may be carry-over from other donors' samples. The starting material was whole blood, obtained in connection with sensitization to the hapten diphenylcyclopropenone (DPC). Here the CDR3 reads CASTQGGNQPQHF. For the CDR3, the DNA is TGTGCCAGCACCCAGGGGGGGAATCAGCCCCAGCATTTT.